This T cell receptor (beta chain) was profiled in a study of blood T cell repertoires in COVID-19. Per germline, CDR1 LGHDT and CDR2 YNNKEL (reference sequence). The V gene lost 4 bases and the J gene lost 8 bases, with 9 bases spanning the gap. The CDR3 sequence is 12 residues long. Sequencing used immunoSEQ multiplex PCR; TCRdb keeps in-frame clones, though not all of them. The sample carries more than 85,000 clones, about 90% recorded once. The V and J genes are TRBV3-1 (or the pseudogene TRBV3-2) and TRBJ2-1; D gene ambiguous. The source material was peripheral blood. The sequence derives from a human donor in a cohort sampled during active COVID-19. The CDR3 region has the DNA TGTGCCAGCAGCCGATACATCTATGAGCAGTTCTTC. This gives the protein CASSRYIYEQFF.